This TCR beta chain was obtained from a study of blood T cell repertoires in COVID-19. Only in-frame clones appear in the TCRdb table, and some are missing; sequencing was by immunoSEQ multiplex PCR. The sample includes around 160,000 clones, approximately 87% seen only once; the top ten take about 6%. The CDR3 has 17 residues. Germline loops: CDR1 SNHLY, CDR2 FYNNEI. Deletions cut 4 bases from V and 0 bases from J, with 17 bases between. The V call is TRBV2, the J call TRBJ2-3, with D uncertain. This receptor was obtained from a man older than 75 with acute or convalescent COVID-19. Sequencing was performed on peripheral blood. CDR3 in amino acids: CASSASPSRSSTDTQYF. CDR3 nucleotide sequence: TGTGCCAGCAGTGCCTCACCATCTAGGTCTAGCACAGATACGCAGTATTTT.